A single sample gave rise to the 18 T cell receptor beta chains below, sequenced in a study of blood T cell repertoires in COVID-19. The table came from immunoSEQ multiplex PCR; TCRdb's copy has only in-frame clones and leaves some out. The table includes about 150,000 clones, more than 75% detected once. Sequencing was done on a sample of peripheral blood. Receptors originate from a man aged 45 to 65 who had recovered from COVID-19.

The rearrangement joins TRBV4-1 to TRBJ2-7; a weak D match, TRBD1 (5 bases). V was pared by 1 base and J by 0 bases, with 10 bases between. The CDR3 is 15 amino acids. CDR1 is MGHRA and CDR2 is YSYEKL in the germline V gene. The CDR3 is CASSQVYDSSYEQYF. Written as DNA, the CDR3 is TGCGCCAGCAGCCAAGTTTATGACAGCTCCTACGAGCAGTACTTC.

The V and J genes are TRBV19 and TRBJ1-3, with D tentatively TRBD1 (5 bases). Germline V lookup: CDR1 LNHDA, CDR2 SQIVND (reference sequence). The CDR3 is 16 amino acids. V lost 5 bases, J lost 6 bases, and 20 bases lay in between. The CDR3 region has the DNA TGTGCCAGTAGTTCCTCGTTAAGGGGCTACCAAAACACCATATATTTT. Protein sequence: CASSSSLRGYQNTIYF. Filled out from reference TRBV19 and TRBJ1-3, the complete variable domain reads DGGITQSPKYLFRKEGQNVTLSCEQNLNHDAMYWYRQDPGQGLRLIYYSQIVNDFQKGDIAEGYSVSREKKESFPLTVTSAQKNPTAFYLCASSSSLRGYQNTIYFGEGSWLTVV.

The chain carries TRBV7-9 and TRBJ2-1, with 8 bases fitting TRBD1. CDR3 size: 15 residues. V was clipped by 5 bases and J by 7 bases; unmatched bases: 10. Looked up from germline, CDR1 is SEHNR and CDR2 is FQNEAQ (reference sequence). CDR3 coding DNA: TGTGCCAGCAGCCATGGGGCTGGACAGGGAAATGAGCAGTTCTTC. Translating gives CASSHGAGQGNEQFF.

The chain's CDR3 is CASSYPDRVGGELFF. DNA of the CDR3: TGTGCCAGCAGTTACCCTGACAGGGTTGGTGGGGAGCTGTTTTTT. The chain joins TRBV6-2 or TRBV6-3 to TRBJ2-2; TRBD1 matches 7 bases. Per the germline V gene, CDR1 is MNHEY and CDR2 is SVGEGT. The trim removed 2 bases at V and 8 bases at J, leaving 8 bases unmatched. The CDR3 spans 15 residues.

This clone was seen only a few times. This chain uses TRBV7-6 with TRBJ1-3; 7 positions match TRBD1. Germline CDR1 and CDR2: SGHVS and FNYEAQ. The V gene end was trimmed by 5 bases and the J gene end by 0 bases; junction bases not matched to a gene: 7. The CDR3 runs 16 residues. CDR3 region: CASSPRQGFSGNTIYF. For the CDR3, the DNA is TGTGCCAGCAGCCCTCGACAGGGCTTCTCTGGAAACACCATATATTTT.

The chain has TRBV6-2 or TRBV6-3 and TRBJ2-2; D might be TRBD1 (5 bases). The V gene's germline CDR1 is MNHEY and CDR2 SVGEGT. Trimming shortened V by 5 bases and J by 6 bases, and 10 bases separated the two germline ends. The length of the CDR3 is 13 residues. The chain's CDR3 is CASSPQGSGELFF. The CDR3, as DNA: TGTGCCAGCAGTCCGCAGGGATCCGGGGAGCTGTTTTTT.

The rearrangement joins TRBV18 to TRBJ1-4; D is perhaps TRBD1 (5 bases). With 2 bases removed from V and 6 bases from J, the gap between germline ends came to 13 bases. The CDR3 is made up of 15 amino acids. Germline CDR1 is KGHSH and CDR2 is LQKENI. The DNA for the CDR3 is TGTGCCAGCTCACCATACAACAGGCTTGATGAAAAACTGTTTTTT. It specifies CASSPYNRLDEKLFF.

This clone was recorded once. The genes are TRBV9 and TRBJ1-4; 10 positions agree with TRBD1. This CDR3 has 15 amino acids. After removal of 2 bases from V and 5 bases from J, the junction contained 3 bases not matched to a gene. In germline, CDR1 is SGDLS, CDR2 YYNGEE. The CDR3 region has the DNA TGTGCCAGCAGCGTGAGGACAGGGGGAAATGAAAAACTGTTTTTT. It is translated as CASSVRTGGNEKLFF.

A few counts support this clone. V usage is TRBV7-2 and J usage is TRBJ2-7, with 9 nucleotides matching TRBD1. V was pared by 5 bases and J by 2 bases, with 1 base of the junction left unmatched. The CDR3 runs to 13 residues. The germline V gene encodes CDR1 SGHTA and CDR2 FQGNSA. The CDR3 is CASSGTGPYEQYF. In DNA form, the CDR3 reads TGTGCCAGCAGCGGGACAGGGCCCTACGAGCAGTACTTC.

Here the CDR3 DNA reads TGTGCCAGCAGCTTAAGCCGGGAGGATCCTCGCAATGAGCAGTTCTTC. Its protein is CASSLSREDPRNEQFF. V usage is TRBV11-2 and J usage is TRBJ2-1; 7 nucleotides align to TRBD2. CDR3 size: 16 residues. From germline, CDR1 is SGHAT and CDR2 FQNNGV. J gave up 6 bases and V 2 bases, and 10 bases lay outside the gene matches.

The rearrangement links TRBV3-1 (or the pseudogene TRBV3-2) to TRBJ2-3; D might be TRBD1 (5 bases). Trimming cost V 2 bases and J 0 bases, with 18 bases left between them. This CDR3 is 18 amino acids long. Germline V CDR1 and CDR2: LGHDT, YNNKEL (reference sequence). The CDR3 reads CASSQSRQSLTSTDTQYF. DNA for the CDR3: TGTGCCAGCAGCCAAAGCCGACAGTCTTTAACTAGCACAGATACGCAGTATTTT.

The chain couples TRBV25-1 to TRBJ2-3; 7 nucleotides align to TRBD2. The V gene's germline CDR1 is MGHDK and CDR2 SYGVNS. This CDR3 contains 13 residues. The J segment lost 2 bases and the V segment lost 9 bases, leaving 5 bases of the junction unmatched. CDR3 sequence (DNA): TGTGCCAGTTCTAGCGGAAACACAGATACGCAGTATTTT. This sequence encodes CASSSGNTDTQYF.

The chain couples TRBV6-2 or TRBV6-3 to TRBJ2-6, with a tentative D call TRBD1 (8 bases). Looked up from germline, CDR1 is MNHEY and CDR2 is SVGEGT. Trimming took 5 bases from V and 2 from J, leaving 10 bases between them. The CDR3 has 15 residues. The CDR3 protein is CASSTGGAGANVLTF. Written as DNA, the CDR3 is TGTGCCAGCAGTACAGGGGGGGCTGGGGCCAACGTCCTGACTTTC.

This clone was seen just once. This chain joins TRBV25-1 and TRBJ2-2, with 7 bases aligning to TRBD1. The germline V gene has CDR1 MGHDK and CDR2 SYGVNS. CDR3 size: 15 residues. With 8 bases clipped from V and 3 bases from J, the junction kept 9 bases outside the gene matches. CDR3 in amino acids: CASGRQGEYTGELFF. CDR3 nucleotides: TGTGCCAGCGGTCGGCAGGGGGAGTACACCGGGGAGCTGTTTTTT.

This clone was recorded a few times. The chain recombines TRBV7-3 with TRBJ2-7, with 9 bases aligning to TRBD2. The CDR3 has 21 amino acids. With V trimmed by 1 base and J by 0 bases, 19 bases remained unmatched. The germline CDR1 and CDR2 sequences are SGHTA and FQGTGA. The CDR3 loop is CASSLSYSGYGLAGTSYEQYF. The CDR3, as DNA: TGTGCCAGCAGCTTAAGTTACTCGGGGTACGGGCTAGCGGGAACCTCCTACGAGCAGTACTTC.

The DNA of the CDR3 is TGTGCCAGCAGCGCAACCGGGACAGGGGTCTACGAGCAGTACTTC. This gives the protein CASSATGTGVYEQYF. J is TRBJ2-7 and V is TRBV6-4, with TRBD1 matching 10 bases. The CDR3 totals 15 residues. The germline V gene has CDR1 MRHNA and CDR2 SNTAGT. V lost 6 bases, J lost 3 bases, and 8 bases stayed unmatched.

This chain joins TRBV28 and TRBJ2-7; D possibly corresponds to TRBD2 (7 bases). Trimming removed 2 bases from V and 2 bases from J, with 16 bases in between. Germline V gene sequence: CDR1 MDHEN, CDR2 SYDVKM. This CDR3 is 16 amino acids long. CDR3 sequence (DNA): TGTGCCAGCAGTTTAAGGGGGGGTGGAGGGGCCTACGAGCAGTACTTC. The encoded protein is CASSLRGGGGAYEQYF.

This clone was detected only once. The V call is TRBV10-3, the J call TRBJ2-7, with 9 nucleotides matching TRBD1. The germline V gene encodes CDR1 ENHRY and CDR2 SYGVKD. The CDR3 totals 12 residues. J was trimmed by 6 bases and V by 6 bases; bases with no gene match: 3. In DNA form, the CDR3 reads TGTGCCATCAGGGGACAGGGTCTCGAGCAGTACTTC. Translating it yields CAIRGQGLEQYF.